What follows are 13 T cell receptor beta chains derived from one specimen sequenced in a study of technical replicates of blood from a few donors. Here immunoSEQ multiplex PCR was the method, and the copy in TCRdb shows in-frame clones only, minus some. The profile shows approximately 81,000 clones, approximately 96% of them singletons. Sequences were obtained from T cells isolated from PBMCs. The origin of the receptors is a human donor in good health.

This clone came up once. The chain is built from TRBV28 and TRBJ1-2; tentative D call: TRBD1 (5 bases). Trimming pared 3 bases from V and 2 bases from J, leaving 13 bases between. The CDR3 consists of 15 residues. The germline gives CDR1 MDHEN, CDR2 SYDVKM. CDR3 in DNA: TGTGCCAGCAGTTTCATTGGGCAGGGAAACTATGGCTACACCTTC. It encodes CASSFIGQGNYGYTF.

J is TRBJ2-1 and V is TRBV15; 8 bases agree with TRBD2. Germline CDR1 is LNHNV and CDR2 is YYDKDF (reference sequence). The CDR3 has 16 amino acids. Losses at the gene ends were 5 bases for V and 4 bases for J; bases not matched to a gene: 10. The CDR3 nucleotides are TGTGCCACCAGCGGGGAACTAGCGGCCAAGTACAATGAGCAGTTCTTC. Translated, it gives CATSGELAAKYNEQFF.

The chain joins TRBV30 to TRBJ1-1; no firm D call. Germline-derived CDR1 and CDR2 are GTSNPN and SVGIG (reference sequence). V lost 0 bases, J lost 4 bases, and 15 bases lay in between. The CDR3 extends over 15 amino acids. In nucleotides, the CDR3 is TGTGCCTGGAGTGTATCCTTTTTCGGTGGCACTGAAGCTTTCTTT. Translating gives CAWSVSFFGGTEAFF. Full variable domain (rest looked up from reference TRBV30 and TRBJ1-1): SQTIHQWPATLVQPVGSPLSLECTVEGTSNPNLYWYRQAAGRGLQLLFYSVGIGQISSEVPQNLSASRPQDRQFILSSKKLLLSDSGFYLCAWSVSFFGGTEAFFGQGTRLTVV.

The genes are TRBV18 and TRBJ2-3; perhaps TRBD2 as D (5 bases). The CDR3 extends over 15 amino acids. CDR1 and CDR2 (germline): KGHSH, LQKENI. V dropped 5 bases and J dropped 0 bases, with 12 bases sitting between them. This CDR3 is CASSFGERSTDTQYF. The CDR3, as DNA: TGTGCCAGCTCATTCGGGGAAAGGAGCACAGATACGCAGTATTTT.

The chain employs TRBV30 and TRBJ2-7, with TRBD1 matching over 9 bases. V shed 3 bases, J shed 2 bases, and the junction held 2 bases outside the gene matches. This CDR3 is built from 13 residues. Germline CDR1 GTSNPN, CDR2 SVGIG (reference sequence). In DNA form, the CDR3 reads TGTGCCTGGAGGGGGACAGGGCCCTACGAGCAGTACTTC. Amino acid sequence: CAWRGTGPYEQYF. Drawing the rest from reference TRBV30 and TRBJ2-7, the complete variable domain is SQTIHQWPATLVQPVGSPLSLECTVEGTSNPNLYWYRQAAGRGLQLLFYSVGIGQISSEVPQNLSASRPQDRQFILSSKKLLLSDSGFYLCAWRGTGPYEQYFGPGTRLTVT.

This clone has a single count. The CDR3 protein is CAIGQGSTEAFF. Written as DNA, the CDR3 is TGTGCCATCGGACAGGGGTCGACTGAAGCTTTCTTT. The chain combines TRBV10-3 with TRBJ1-1; 9 nucleotides agree with TRBD1. The CDR3 covers 12 residues. The ends lost 8 bases at V and 5 bases at J; junction bases unmatched: 3. Germline CDR1 is ENHRY and CDR2 is SYGVKD.

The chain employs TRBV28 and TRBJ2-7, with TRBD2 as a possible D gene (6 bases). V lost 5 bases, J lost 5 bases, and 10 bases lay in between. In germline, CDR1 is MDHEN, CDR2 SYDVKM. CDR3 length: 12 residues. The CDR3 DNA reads TGTGCCAGCAGTCCCTGGGGGGACGAGCAGTACTTC. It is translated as CASSPWGDEQYF.

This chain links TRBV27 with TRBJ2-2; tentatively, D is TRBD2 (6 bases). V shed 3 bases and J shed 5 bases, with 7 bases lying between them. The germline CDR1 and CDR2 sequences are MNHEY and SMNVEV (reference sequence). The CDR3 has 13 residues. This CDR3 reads CASSLGRTGELFF. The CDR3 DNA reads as TGTGCCAGCAGTTTGGGGAGGACCGGGGAGCTGTTTTTT.

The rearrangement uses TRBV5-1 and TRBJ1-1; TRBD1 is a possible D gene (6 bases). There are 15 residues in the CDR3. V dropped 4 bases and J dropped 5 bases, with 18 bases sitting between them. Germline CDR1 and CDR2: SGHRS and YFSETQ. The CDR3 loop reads CASSPQGGVKTEAFF. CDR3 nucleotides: TGCGCCAGCAGCCCTCAAGGGGGTGTTAAGACTGAAGCTTTCTTT. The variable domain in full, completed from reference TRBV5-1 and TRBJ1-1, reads KAGVTQTPRYLIKTRGQQVTLSCSPISGHRSVSWYQQTPGQGLQFLFEYFSETQRNKGNFPGRFSGRQFSNSRSEMNVSTLELGDSALYLCASSPQGGVKTEAFFGQGTRLTVV.

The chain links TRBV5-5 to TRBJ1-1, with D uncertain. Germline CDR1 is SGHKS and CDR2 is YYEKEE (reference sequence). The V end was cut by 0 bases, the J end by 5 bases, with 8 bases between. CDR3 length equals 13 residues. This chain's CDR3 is CASSLEGRTEAFF. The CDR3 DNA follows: TGTGCCAGCAGCTTGGAAGGGAGAACTGAAGCTTTCTTT.

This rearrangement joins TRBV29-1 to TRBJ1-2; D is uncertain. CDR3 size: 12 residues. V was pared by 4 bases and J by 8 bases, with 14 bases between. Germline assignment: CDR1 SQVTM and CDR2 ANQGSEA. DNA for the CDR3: TGCAGCGTTGGCACCGGACTAGGCGGCTACACCTTC. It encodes CSVGTGLGGYTF.

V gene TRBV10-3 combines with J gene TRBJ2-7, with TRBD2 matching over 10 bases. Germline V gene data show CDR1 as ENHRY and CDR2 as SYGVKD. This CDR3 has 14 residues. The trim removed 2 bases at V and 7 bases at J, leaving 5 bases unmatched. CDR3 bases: TGTGCCATCAGTGAGGGACTAGCGGCTGGAGAGCAGTACTTC. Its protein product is CAISEGLAAGEQYF.

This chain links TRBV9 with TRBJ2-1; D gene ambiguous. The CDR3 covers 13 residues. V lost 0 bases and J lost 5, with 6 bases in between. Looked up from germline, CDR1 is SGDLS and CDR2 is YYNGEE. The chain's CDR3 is CASSVELNNEQFF. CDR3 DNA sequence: TGTGCCAGCAGCGTAGAACTTAACAATGAGCAGTTCTTC.